The clone carrying this T cell receptor beta chain was counted many times. No antigen is known for it. This sample was taken from a study of post-analysis software for immune sequencing data. Libraries were made from TCR beta cDNA, and they carried unique molecular identifiers. Researchers reported around 510,000 cDNA molecules coming from about 0.98 to 11 million T cells. MiXCR, run by TCRdb on the PCR reads, gives a single entry per CDR3 protein. Seen here are about 200,000 distinct CDR3 sequences, about 30% observed once, and the top ten hold nearly 3.5%. This CDR3 spans 13 amino acids. V gave up 3 bases and J gave up 11 bases, with 17 bases separating them. Germline assignment: CDR1 SGDLS and CDR2 YYNGEE. Whole-study results and caveats: When patients were compared with controls, 5 or 6 TRBV segments were more frequent, TRBV5-6, TRBV5-1 and TRBV20-1 among them.

Material for sequencing was blood. V usage is TRBV9 and J usage is TRBJ2-5; D possibly corresponds to TRBD2 (6 bases). This sequence was found in a girl under 18 with multiple sclerosis. The CDR3 coding sequence is TGTGCCAGCAGCGCGGGGGTAGGAGGAGGACAGTACTTC. Translating it yields CASSAGVGGGQYF.